This T cell receptor beta chain was sequenced during a study of cytomegalovirus exposure and HLA in healthy donors. Study-wide findings and caveats: Listed as cytomegalovirus-associated were about 160 TCR beta chains. In the analysis, some V segments, TRBV6-2 and TRBV6-3 included, were excluded as indistinguishable.

This PCR relied on a set of 60 Vbeta primers and 13 Jbeta primers. As originally analysed: As a later analysis found, there were 70 million to 100 million unique TCR beta chains, of which some 10 million were shared. Libraries were prepared by immunoSEQ multiplex PCR; TCRdb keeps only in-frame clonotypes and omits some of them. Clone size and the V and J calls come from that table; the DNA yielded D and trimming. This repertoire shows under 200,000 clones, 70% to 80% found once; its top ten account for roughly 1.3%. In the case of this clone: Its target is not known.

When sampled, the donors appeared nominally healthy, though they likely had unrecorded immune exposures. There are 15 residues in the CDR3. The V and J ends lost 5 bases and 6 bases, in that order; junction bases with no gene match: 7. The germline V gene has CDR1 LNHDA and CDR2 SQIVND (reference sequence). The receptor comes from a man aged 30 to 39 in good health and CMV-seronegative. This chain joins TRBV19 and TRBJ1-5; TRBD1 matches at 10 bases. The sample comprised PBMCs. For the CDR3, the DNA is TGTGCCAGTAGTCTCGAGGGACAGGGGACTCAGCCCCAGCATTTT. As protein: CASSLEGQGTQPQHF.